This TCR beta chain was profiled in a study of blood T cell repertoires in COVID-19. Study-wide background: COVID-19 samples collected from the United States, Italy and Spain covered acute and convalescent phases. PBMCs, B-cell-depleted T cells, or T cells provided the cDNA or gDNA that made up the material.

The CDR3 has 16 residues. Germline values: CDR1 SGHTA, CDR2 FQGNSA. V was pared by 1 base and J by 1 base, with 7 bases of the junction left unmatched. Per the authors' pipeline: Amplification from reference gene primers served as the basis for estimated nucleated cell counts. Assay: immunoSEQ multiplex PCR; the TCRdb copy retains only in-frame clones and omits some. The V and J calls and clone size come from that table; D and trimming were worked out from the DNA. The data contain more than 200,000 clones, about 88% of them singletons. The chain is built from TRBV7-2 and TRBJ2-7, with TRBD1 matching over 7 bases. The source material was peripheral blood. The clonotype originates from a man between 65 and 79 years old with acute or convalescent COVID-19. CDR3 amino acids: CASSLGQGQTSYEQYF. CDR3 sequence (DNA): TGTGCCAGCAGCTTAGGCCAGGGACAGACTTCCTACGAGCAGTACTTC.